Described below is a single TCR beta chain sequence and its context. Its antigen remains unknown. These data belong to a study of response to subunit inactivated influenza vaccine. The CDR3 is 16 residues long. V was shortened by 1 base and J by 3 bases, with 15 bases between the two germline ends. Germline V gene sequence: CDR1 LGHNA, CDR2 YSLEER. Study-level findings and limits: Only a handful of new T cells, the authors suggested, are recruited with each seasonal influenza vaccination.

TCRdb independently ran MiXCR on the RT-PCR reads; one entry per CDR3 protein. The table has approximately 530,000 distinct CDR3 sequences, about 7.6% seen once. The sequenced sample was PBMCs from blood, obtained less than 30 months after vaccination. The clonotype was recovered from a man aged 50 to 75 who received an inactivated influenza vaccine. The genes are TRBV4-3 and TRBJ2-5, with a weak D call TRBD1 (7 bases). The CDR3 DNA sequence: TGCGCCAGCAGCCAAGCCCTCAGGGGGGTGGAAGAGACCCAGTACTTC. Translated, it gives CASSQALRGVEETQYF.